This T cell receptor (beta chain) was captured by sequencing in a study of cytomegalovirus exposure and HLA in healthy donors. Study context: Findings of an earlier analysis included some 120 million unique TCR beta sequences from 190 million or so T cells. Whole-study findings and limits: Both high specificity and high sensitivity reportedly marked the classifier's diagnosis of cytomegalovirus status. Among TCR beta chains of equal frequency, HLA-associated ones were more clonally expanded in a later analysis.

The PCR ran on 60 Vbeta and 13 Jbeta primers. Measured with immunoSEQ multiplex PCR; TCRdb has only the in-frame clones, and not every one. The sample contains some 120,000 clones, about three quarters of which appear only once. Note on this clone: Its antigen is not known.

This donor's record omits CMV serostatus. V was pared by 2 bases and J by 2 bases, with 18 bases between. The CDR3 extends over 17 amino acids. Per the germline V gene, CDR1 is MDHEN and CDR2 is SYDVKM. Sequencing was performed on PBMCs. The receptor was isolated from a human donor in good health. The chain links TRBV28 to TRBJ1-2; no clear D gene. CDR3 amino acids: CASSLIGAPTPNYGYTF. CDR3 sequence (DNA): TGTGCCAGCAGTTTAATCGGAGCCCCCACACCGAACTATGGCTACACCTTC.